This T cell receptor beta chain is drawn from a study of cytomegalovirus exposure and HLA in healthy donors. Study background: Counted in an early data release were approximately 80 million unique TCRs from HLA-typed donors.

V lost 0 bases and J 0 bases, leaving 9 bases between the germline ends. The CDR3 totals 17 residues. CDR1 is LGHNA and CDR2 is YNFKEQ in the germline V gene. Study outcomes and limitations: In an earlier analysis, productive rearrangement rates for most beta V segments clustered near 87% or 30%. Near-uniform donor sequencing depth was presumed by presence/absence analyses.

Amplification used 60 Vbeta primers and 13 Jbeta primers. Only in-frame clones appear in the TCRdb table, and some are missing; sequencing was by immunoSEQ multiplex PCR. This sample has approximately 180,000 clones, with 60% to 80% found just once. Nominally healthy donors provided the samples, though records likely missed some immune exposures. With respect to this clone: Its specificity is not known.

The sample consisted of PBMCs. V is TRBV4-2 and J is TRBJ1-6; D is uncertain. The sequence was collected from a woman aged 45-60 years in good health and CMV-seropositive. The CDR3 DNA follows: TGTGCCAGCAGCCAAGAAATCGCGAGCTCCTATAATTCACCCCTCCACTTT. The encoded protein is CASSQEIASSYNSPLHF.